The clone carrying this TCR beta chain was seen once. These data come from a study of blood T cell repertoires in COVID-19. As for the study in general: Acute-phase and convalescent COVID-19 samples originated in the United States, Italy and Spain. The analysed material was cDNA or gDNA that came from T cells, B-cell-depleted T cells, or PBMCs.

Germline V lookup: CDR1 MNHNY, CDR2 SVGAGI (reference sequence). V was clipped by 5 bases and J by 4 bases, with 9 bases between them. The CDR3 length is 14 residues. As originally analysed: Reference gene primer amplification in the assay estimated nucleated cell counts. Generated by immunoSEQ multiplex PCR, the TCRdb table keeps only in-frame clones and is missing some. Clone size and the V and J calls come from that table; the DNA yielded D and trimming. Of roughly 92,000 clones in the sample, around 86% are singletons; the top ten hold 4.9%. The source is a woman aged 80 or older with acute or convalescent COVID-19. The sample was peripheral blood. The chain combines TRBV6-6 with TRBJ2-6; TRBD1 might be the D (5 bases). The DNA of the CDR3 is TGTGCCAGCAGTAAGAGGACAGGGGCCAACGTCCTGACTTTC. Amino acid sequence: CASSKRTGANVLTF.